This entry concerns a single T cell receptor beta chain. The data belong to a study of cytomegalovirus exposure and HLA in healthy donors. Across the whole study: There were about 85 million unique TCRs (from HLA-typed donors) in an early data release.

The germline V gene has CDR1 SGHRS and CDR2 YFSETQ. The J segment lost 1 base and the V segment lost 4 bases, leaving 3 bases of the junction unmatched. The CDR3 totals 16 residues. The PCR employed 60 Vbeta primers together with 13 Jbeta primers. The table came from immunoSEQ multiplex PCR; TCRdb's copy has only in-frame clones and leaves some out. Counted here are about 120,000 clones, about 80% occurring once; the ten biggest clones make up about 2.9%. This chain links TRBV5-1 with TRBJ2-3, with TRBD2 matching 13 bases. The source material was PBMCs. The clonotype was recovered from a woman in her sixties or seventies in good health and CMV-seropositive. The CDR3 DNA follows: TGCGCCAGCAGCACCACTAGCGGGAGGGGCACAGATACGCAGTATTTT. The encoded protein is CASSTTSGRGTDTQYF.